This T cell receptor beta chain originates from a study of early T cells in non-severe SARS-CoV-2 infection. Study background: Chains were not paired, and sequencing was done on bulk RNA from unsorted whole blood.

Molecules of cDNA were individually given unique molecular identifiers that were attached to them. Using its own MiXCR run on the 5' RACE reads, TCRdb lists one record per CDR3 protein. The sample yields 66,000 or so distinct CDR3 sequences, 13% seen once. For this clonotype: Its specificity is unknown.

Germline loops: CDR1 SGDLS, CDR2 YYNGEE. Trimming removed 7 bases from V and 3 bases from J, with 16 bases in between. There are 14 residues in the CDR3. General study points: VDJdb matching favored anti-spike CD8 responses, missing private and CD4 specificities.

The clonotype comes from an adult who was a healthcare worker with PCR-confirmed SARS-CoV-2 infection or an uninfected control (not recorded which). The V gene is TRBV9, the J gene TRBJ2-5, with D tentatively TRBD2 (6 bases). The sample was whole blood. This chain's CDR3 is CASALQRAEETQYF. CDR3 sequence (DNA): TGTGCCAGCGCATTACAGCGGGCTGAAGAGACCCAGTACTTC.